This TCR beta chain was sequenced during a study of cytomegalovirus exposure and HLA in healthy donors. The CDR3 has 12 amino acids. Germline CDR1 KGHSH, CDR2 LQKENI. Deletions cut 6 bases from V and 0 bases from J, with 5 bases between. Note on this clone: Its cognate antigen is unknown.

Study conclusions and caveats: The study designated roughly 160 TCR beta chains cytomegalovirus-associated.

Sequencing used immunoSEQ multiplex PCR; TCRdb keeps in-frame clones, though not all of them. The top ten clones hold around 1.5% of a sample with roughly 130,000 clones, about 88% of them seen once. Sample: PBMCs. This sequence was found in a man aged 30-40 years in good health and CMV-seronegative. The chain combines TRBV18 with TRBJ1-2, with D unresolved. In nucleotides, the CDR3 is TGTGCCAGCTCCGGGGCTAACTATGGCTACACCTTC. Protein product: CASSGANYGYTF.